This T cell receptor (beta chain) was obtained from a study of blood T cell dynamics during melanoma immunotherapy. Overall study context: Standard first-line treatment here was pembrolizumab or nivolumab plus ipilimumab in metastatic melanoma. Study findings and constraints: Immune-effector CD8+ cells best matched cell-free DNA CDR3 sequences and were most clonal.

The ends were cut back, 5 bases at V and 3 bases at J, with 11 bases in the middle. This CDR3 has 15 residues. Germline CDR1 is SGHTA and CDR2 is FQGTGA. Time point: pre-treatment baseline. This clone came up once. The antigen is not known. The data were produced by immunoSEQ multiplex PCR, yet TCRdb's version contains in-frame clones alone and is incomplete. The sample holds over 10,000 clones, around 90% seen once. This clonotype was obtained from a human donor with melanoma. The input for sequencing was effector memory CD8+ T cells from blood, taken from a patient treated with checkpoint blockade. This chain connects TRBV7-3 to TRBJ1-6, with D maybe TRBD1 (5 bases). CDR3 bases: TGTGCCAGCAGCGAGGGGAAAGACTATAATTCACCCCTCCACTTT. This sequence encodes CASSEGKDYNSPLHF.